The clone carrying this T cell receptor beta chain came up many times. There were TCR beta CDR3 regions amplified from RNA transcripts. RT-PCR in the first round (using the HTBI primer set) targeted the TCR CDR3. TCRdb passed the multiplex PCR reads through MiXCR, listing each CDR3 protein once. Found here are hundreds of thousands of distinct CDR3 sequences, 30% to 40% of them singletons; the top ten hold roughly 30%. Trimming at V came to 5 bases and at J to 0 bases, leaving 1 base not matched to a gene. Germline CDR1 reads DFQATT; CDR2 reads SNEGSKA (reference sequence). The CDR3 sequence is 13 residues long. Disease duration under 2 months; hyperthyroidism patients were aged 18 to 65. This sample stems from a study of T cells in Graves' hyperthyroidism and ophthalmopathy.

The source of this sequence is a woman in her forties with Graves' hyperthyroidism. V is TRBV20-1 and J is TRBJ2-7; 10 nucleotides match TRBD2. The specimen sequenced was blood. DNA for the CDR3: TGCAGTGCTGTAGCGGGGGGCTCCTACGAGCAGTACTTC. It yields the protein CSAVAGGSYEQYF.